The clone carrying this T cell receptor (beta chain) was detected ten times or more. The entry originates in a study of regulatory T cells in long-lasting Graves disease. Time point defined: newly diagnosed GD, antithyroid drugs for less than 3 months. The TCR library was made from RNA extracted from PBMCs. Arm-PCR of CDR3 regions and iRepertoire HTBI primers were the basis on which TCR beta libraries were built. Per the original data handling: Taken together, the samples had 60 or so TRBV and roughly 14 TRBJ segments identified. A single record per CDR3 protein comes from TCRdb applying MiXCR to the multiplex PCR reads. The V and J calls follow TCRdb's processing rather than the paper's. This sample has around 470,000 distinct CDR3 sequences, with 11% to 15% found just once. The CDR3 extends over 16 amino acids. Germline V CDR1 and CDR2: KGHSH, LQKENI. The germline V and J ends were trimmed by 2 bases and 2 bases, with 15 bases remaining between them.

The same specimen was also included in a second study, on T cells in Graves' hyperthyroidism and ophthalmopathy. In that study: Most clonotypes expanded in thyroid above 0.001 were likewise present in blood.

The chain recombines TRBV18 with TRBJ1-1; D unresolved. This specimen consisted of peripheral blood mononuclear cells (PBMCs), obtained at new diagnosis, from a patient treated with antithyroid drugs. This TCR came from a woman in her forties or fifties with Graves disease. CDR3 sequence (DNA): TGTGCCAGCTCACCAGAAGCACAGTTCCTTAACACTGAAGCTTTCTTT. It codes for CASSPEAQFLNTEAFF.